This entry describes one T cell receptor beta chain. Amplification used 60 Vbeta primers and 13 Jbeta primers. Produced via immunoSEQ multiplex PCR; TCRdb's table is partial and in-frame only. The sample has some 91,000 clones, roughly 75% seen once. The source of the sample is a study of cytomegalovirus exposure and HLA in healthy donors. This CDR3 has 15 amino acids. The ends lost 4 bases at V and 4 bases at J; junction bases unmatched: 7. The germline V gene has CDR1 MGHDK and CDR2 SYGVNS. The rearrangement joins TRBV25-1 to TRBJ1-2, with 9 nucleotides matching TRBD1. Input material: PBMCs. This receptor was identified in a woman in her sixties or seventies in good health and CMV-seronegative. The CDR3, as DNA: TGTGCCAGCAGTGCCACCGGGACAGGGCTCTATGGCTACACCTTC. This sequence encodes CASSATGTGLYGYTF.